The 14 T cell receptor beta chains presented below share a single source sample, sequenced in a study of persistence of HIV-infected CD4 T cells. Their specific antigens are unknown. Sequencing used immunoSEQ version 4 in survey mode. Clones were read by immunoSEQ multiplex PCR, and TCRdb kept only the in-frame ones, dropping some. The data hold 25,000 to 35,000 clones, with 82% observed a single time. Cells were stimulated with CMV-infected fibroblast lysates at approximately 10 ug/mL. CD40L/CD69 double-negative CD45RO-high memory CD4+ T cells were collected. The starting material was CD4+ T cells sorted from PBMCs after approximately 19-hour stimulation, obtained from a patient who received antiretroviral therapy. These receptors originate from an adult man with HIV who was CMV-seropositive.

This clone turned up a few times. The rearrangement joins TRBV27 to TRBJ1-6; D may be TRBD1 (5 bases). Per germline, CDR1 MNHEY and CDR2 SMNVEV (reference sequence). V gave up 5 bases and J gave up 5 bases, with 16 bases separating them. This CDR3 comprises 16 residues. The CDR3 spells CASSLRRVGDNSPLHF. DNA for the CDR3: TGTGCCAGCAGTCTCCGGAGGGTGGGGGATAATTCACCCCTCCACTTT.

The chain joins TRBV10-3 to TRBJ2-1; the match to TRBD2 covers 15 bases. From germline, CDR1 is ENHRY and CDR2 SYGVKD. V was clipped by 6 bases and J by 7 bases; unmatched bases: 7. The CDR3 runs to 16 residues. The CDR3 DNA follows: TGTGCCATCAGGCGAGGGACTAGCGGGGGGAGTAATGAGCAGTTCTTC. Encoded protein: CAIRRGTSGGSNEQFF.

The chain has TRBV5-1 and TRBJ2-2; 7 nucleotides match TRBD1. The J segment lost 0 bases and the V segment lost 4 bases, leaving 9 bases of the junction unmatched. This CDR3 spans 17 amino acids. Germline V gives CDR1 SGHRS, CDR2 YFSETQ. CDR3: CASSTSSGTANTGELFF. CDR3 bases: TGCGCCAGCAGCACGTCCTCCGGGACAGCGAACACCGGGGAGCTGTTTTTT.

The V call is TRBV29-1, the J call TRBJ2-3; D perhaps matches TRBD1 (8 bases). Germline loops: CDR1 SQVTM, CDR2 ANQGSEA. This CDR3 contains 14 residues. V lost 6 bases, J lost 6 bases, and 19 bases lay in between. Written as DNA, the CDR3 is TGCAGCGTAAGAATGGACAGGGAGGGGGATACGCAGTATTTT. It codes for CSVRMDREGDTQYF.

The rearrangement uses TRBV19 and TRBJ2-1; D is possibly TRBD1 (6 bases). This CDR3 has 15 amino acids. Between the trimmed V and J ends, which lost 5 bases and 0 bases, there was a span of 11 bases. Germline V gives CDR1 LNHDA, CDR2 SQIVND (reference sequence). The CDR3 sequence: CASSATGSSYNEQFF. CDR3 nucleotide sequence: TGTGCCAGTAGTGCCACAGGGAGCTCCTACAATGAGCAGTTCTTC.

The V and J genes are TRBV15 and TRBJ2-2; 7 bases map to TRBD1. The ends lost 0 bases at V and 2 bases at J; junction bases unmatched: 12. CDR1 and CDR2 (germline): LNHNV, YYDKDF (reference sequence). CDR3 length: 19 amino acids. CDR3 residues: CATSREVLSGTVNTGELFF. The CDR3 DNA is TGTGCCACCAGCAGAGAGGTTCTTTCCGGGACAGTAAACACCGGGGAGCTGTTTTTT.

The V call is TRBV27, the J call TRBJ1-5; a weak D match, TRBD1 (5 bases). The CDR3 has 12 residues. CDR1 and CDR2 from the germline V gene are MNHEY and SMNVEV (reference sequence). Trimming took off 5 bases at V and 5 bases at J, with 7 bases between the two ends. CDR3 sequence: CASSRGDQPQHF. As DNA, the CDR3 is TGTGCCAGCAGTAGAGGGGATCAGCCCCAGCATTTT.

The chain uses TRBV6-5 and TRBJ1-2, with 7 bases lining up with TRBD1. The CDR3 extends over 13 amino acids. The J segment lost 8 bases and the V segment lost 6 bases, leaving 9 bases of the junction unmatched. Germline lookup yields CDR1 MNHEY and CDR2 SVGAGI. The CDR3 sequence: CASRTGNLGGYTF. CDR3 DNA: TGTGCCAGCAGGACAGGGAATTTGGGCGGCTACACCTTC.

The CDR3, as DNA: TGTGCCAGCAGCTTAAGGTCAGCTGAAGCTTTCTTT. This gives the protein CASSLRSAEAFF. The chain has TRBV7-3 and TRBJ1-1; D remains unclear. Trimming left V 1 base short and J 6 bases short, with 6 bases between. The V gene's germline CDR1 is SGHTA and CDR2 FQGTGA. The CDR3 covers 12 residues. Full variable domain (remainder filled in from reference TRBV7-3 and TRBJ1-1): GAGVSQTPSNKVTEKGKYVELRCDPISGHTALYWYRQSLGQGPEFLIYFQGTGAADDSGLPNDRFFAVRPEGSVSTLKIQRTERGDSAVYLCASSLRSAEAFFGQGTRLTVV.

V gene TRBV10-3 combines with J gene TRBJ1-1; 9 nucleotides agree with TRBD1. The CDR3 is made up of 16 amino acids. The V segment lost 4 bases and the J segment 1 base; nucleotides outside the gene matches: 7. Germline V gene sequence: CDR1 ENHRY, CDR2 SYGVKD. This CDR3 is CAISAGDRDANTEAFF. The CDR3 nucleotides read TGTGCCATCAGTGCAGGGGACAGGGACGCGAACACTGAAGCTTTCTTT.

The V gene is TRBV12-3 or TRBV12-4, the J gene TRBJ1-5, with D unclear. V dropped 2 bases and J dropped 4 bases, with 3 bases sitting between them. The CDR3 totals 12 residues. Here the CDR3 DNA reads TGTGCCAGCAGTTTACGGAATCAGCCCCAGCATTTT. As protein: CASSLRNQPQHF.

The sample holds a few counts of this clone. The chain has TRBV6-1 and TRBJ1-1; D is uncertain. Trimming took off 2 bases at V and 0 bases at J, with 10 bases between the two ends. CDR3 length: 15 amino acids. Germline V gene sequence: CDR1 MNHNS, CDR2 SASEGT. This CDR3 is CASSEPGGMNTEAFF. DNA for the CDR3: TGTGCCAGCAGTGAACCGGGAGGAATGAACACTGAAGCTTTCTTT.

The chain joins TRBV2 to TRBJ1-5; 7 positions match TRBD1. This CDR3 has 17 residues. The germline gives CDR1 SNHLY, CDR2 FYNNEI. After removal of 6 bases from V and 3 bases from J, the junction contained 14 bases not matched to a gene. CDR3 sequence (DNA): TGTGCCAGCAGCTATCCGACAGGGTGGGATTTCAATCAGCCCCAGCATTTT. It encodes CASSYPTGWDFNQPQHF. Complete variable domain (other parts from reference TRBV2 and TRBJ1-5): EPEVTQTPSHQVTQMGQEVILRCVPISNHLYFYWYRQILGQKVEFLVSFYNNEISEKSEIFDDQFSVERPDGSNFTLKIRSTKLEDSAMYFCASSYPTGWDFNQPQHFGDGTRLSIL.

The chain carries TRBV6-1 and TRBJ1-3, with D unclear. This CDR3 region has 15 residues. Germline V gene data show CDR1 as MNHNS and CDR2 as SASEGT. The ends were cut back, 1 base at V and 2 bases at J, with 9 bases in the middle. Here the CDR3 reads CASSEGLLPGNTIYF. The CDR3 DNA reads TGTGCCAGCAGTGAAGGGCTTCTACCTGGAAACACCATATATTTT.